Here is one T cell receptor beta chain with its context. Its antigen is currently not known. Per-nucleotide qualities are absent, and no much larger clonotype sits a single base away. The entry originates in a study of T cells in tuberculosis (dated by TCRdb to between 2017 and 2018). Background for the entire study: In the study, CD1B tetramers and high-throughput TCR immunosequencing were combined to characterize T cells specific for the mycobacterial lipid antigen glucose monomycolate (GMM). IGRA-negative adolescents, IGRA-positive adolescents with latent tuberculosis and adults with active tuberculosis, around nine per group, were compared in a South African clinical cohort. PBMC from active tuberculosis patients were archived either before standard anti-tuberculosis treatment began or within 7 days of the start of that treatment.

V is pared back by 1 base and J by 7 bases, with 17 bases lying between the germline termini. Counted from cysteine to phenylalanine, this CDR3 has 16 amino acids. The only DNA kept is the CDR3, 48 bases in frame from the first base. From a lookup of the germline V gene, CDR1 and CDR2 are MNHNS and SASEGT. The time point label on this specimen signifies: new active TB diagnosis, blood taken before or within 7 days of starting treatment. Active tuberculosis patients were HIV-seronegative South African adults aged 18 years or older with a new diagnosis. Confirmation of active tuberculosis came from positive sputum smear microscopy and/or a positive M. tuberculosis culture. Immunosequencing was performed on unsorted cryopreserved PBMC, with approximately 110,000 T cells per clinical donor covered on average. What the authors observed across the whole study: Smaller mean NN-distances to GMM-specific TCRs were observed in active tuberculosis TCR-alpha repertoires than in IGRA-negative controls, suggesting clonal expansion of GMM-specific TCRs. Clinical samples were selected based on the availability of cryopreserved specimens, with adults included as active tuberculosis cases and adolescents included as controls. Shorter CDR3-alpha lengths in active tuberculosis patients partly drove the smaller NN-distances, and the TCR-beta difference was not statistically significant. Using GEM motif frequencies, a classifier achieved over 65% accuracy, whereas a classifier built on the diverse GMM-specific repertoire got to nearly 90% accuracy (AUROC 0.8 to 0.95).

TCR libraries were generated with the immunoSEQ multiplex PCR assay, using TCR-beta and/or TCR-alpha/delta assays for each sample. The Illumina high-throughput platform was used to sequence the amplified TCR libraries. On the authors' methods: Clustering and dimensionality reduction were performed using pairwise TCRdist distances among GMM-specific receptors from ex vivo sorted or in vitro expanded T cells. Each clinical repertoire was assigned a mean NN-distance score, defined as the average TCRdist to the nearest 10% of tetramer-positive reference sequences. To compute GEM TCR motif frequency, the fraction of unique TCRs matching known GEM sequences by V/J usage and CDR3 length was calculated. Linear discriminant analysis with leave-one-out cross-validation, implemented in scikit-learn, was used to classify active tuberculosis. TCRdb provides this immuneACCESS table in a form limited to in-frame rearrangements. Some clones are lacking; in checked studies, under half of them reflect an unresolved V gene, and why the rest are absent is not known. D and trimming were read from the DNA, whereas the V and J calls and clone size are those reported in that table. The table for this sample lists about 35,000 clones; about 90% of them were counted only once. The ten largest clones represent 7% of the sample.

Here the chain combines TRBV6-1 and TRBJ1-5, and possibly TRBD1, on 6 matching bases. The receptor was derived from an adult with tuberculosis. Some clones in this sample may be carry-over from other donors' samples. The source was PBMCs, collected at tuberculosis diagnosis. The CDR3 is CASSEGYRARGQPQHF. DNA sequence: TGTGCCAGCAGTGAAGGATACAGGGCGAGGGGGCAGCCCCAGCATTTT.